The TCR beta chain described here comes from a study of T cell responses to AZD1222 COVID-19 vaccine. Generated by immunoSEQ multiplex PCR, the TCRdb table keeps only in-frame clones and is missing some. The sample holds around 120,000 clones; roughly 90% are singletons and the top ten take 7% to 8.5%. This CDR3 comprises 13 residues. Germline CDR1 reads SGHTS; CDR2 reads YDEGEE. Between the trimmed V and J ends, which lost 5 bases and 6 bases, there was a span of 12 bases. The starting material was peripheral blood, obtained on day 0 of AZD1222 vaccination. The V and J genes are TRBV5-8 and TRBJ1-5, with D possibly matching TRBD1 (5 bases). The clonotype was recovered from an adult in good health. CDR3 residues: CASRLQGSQPQHF. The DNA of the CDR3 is TGTGCCAGCAGACTCCAGGGAAGTCAGCCCCAGCATTTT.